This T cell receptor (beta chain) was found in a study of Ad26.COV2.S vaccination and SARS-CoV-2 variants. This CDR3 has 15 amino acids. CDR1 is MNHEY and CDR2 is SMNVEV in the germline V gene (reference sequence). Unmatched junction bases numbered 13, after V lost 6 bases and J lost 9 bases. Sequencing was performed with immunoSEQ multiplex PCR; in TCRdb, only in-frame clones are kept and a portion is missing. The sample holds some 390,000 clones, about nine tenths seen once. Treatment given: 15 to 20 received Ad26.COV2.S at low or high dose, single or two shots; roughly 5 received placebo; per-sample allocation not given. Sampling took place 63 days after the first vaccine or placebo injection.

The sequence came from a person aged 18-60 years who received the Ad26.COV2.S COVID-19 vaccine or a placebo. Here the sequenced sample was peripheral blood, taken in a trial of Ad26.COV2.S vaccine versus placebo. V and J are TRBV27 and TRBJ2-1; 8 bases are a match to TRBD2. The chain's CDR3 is CASRSGTRGVGEQFF. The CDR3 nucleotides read TGTGCCAGCAGATCCGGGACTAGAGGGGTCGGTGAGCAGTTCTTC.